A single T cell receptor (beta chain) is shown here with its context. From germline, CDR1 is MNHEY and CDR2 SVGEGT. The CDR3 has 15 amino acids. V dropped 7 bases and J dropped 3 bases, with 16 bases sitting between them. This entry is derived from a study of T-cell memory formation after mild COVID-19. TCR alpha and TCR beta cDNA libraries carrying sample barcodes and UMIs came from 5'RACE with constant-segment primers. TCRdb re-analysed the 5' RACE reads in MiXCR, keeping a single row per CDR3 protein. The data show roughly 50,000 distinct CDR3 sequences, more than 8% seen once. The sequenced sample consisted of PBMCs or a T cell subset sorted from them (not recorded which). This receptor was taken from a young man who had mild COVID-19 (a few samples of this study predate the infection). Cell type and time point are not known. The chain recombines TRBV6-2 or TRBV6-3 with TRBJ2-1; the D gene is possibly TRBD1 (8 bases). CDR3: CASTHRGGFYNEQFF. CDR3 nucleotides: TGTGCCAGCACCCACAGGGGGGGATTCTACAATGAGCAGTTCTTC.